This is a list of T cell receptor beta chains from one sample in a study of Graves' ophthalmopathy and Graves' hyperthyroidism. TCRdb reanalysed the multiplex PCR reads using MiXCR and keeps one entry per CDR3 protein. The table includes 200,000 to 250,000 distinct CDR3 sequences, around 28% detected once. The sample consisted of peripheral blood. These receptors originate from a man aged 45-65 years with Graves' ophthalmopathy. The CDR3 runs from the conserved cysteine through the conserved F or W. Fields, in order: clone size, CDR3 length, J gene, V gene, D gene, CDR3 protein, CDR3 DNA. A D gene is named only where the DNA matches it firmly. The size entry is marked missing in some rows and otherwise reads once, few, many or a size class.

many | 12 | TRBJ1-2 | TRBV10-1 | NA | CASSESGHPKAF | TGCGCCAGCAGTGAGTCGGGTCACCCTAAGGCCTTC
many | 12 | TRBJ2-7 | TRBV10-3 | TRBD2 | CAISAGAGEQYF | TGTGCCATCTCAGCGGGGGCGGGGGAGCAGTACTTC
many | 15 | TRBJ1-6 | TRBV12-3/TRBV12-4 | TRBD1 | CASSLSQGASSPLHF | TGTGCCAGCAGTTTATCGCAGGGGGCGAGTTCACCCCTCCACTTT
many | 14 | TRBJ2-7 | TRBV15 | NA | CATSRGPGTGEQYF | TGTGCCACCAGCAGAGGCCCTGGTACTGGCGAGCAGTACTTC
NA | 15 | TRBJ1-6 | TRBV11-2 | NA | CASSPGGIAGSPLHF | TGTGCCAGCAGCCCGGGGGGGATCGCTGGTTCACCCCTCCACTTT
many | 13 | TRBJ1-1 | TRBV6-2/TRBV6-3 | NA | CASSYYGDTEAFF | TGTGCCAGCAGTTACTACGGGGACACTGAAGCTTTCTTT
many | 13 | TRBJ1-1 | TRBV27 | NA | CASSPGWGAEAFF | TGTGCCAGCAGTCCCGGGTGGGGGGCTGAAGCTTTCTTT
once | 14 | TRBJ1-2 | TRBV20-1 | NA | CSARVLGLNYGYTF | TGCAGTGCTAGAGTTCTAGGCCTTAACTATGGCTACACCTTC
NA | 16 | TRBJ1-6 | TRBV28 | TRBD1 | CASQPRRQGADSPLHF | TGTGCCAGCCAACCACGGCGGCAGGGGGCTGATTCACCCCTCCACTTT
many | 18 | TRBJ2-7 | TRBV15 | NA | CATSNGWGAALSSYEQYF | TGTGCCACCAGCAACGGTTGGGGAGCGGCGTTAAGCTCCTACGAGCAGTACTTC
many | 14 | TRBJ1-3 | TRBV12-3/TRBV12-4 | TRBD1 | CASSPTGTGNTIYF | TGTGCCAGCAGTCCGACAGGGACTGGAAACACCATATATTTT
once | 13 | TRBJ1-2 | TRBV12-3/TRBV12-4 | TRBD1 | CASSFWDRDGYTF | TGTGCCAGCAGTTTTTGGGACAGAGATGGCTACACCTTC
NA | 13 | TRBJ2-7 | TRBV15 | NA | CATSSTNGYEQYF | TGTGCCACCAGCAGCACGAACGGGTACGAGCAGTACTTC
many | 17 | TRBJ2-6 | TRBV12-3/TRBV12-4 | TRBD1 | CASNRGQGNSGANVLTF | TGTGCCAGCAACCGAGGACAGGGAAACTCTGGGGCCAACGTCCTGACTTTC
many | 13 | TRBJ2-5 | TRBV11-2 | NA | CASSRAGQETQYF | TGTGCCAGCAGCCGAGCGGGTCAAGAGACCCAGTACTTC
NA | 14 | TRBJ1-2 | TRBV7-2 | TRBD1 | CASSLGTGIYGYTF | TGTGCCAGCAGCCTAGGGACAGGGATCTATGGCTACACCTTC
many | 11 | TRBJ1-3 | TRBV29-1 | NA | CSVLDSFTIYF | TGCAGCGTATTGGACAGTTTCACCATATATTTT
NA | 15 | TRBJ1-5 | TRBV2 | NA | CASMASRESNQPQHF | TGTGCCAGCATGGCCTCCCGGGAAAGCAATCAGCCCCAGCATTTT
many | 13 | TRBJ2-7 | TRBV24-1 | TRBD2 | CATSDPSGIEQYF | TGTGCCACCAGTGACCCCAGCGGGATCGAGCAGTACTTC
many | 16 | TRBJ1-2 | TRBV9 | NA | CASSEAPSGALYGYTF | TGTGCCAGCAGCGAGGCCCCTTCCGGGGCTCTCTATGGCTACACCTTC
NA | 14 | TRBJ1-5 | TRBV6-1 | TRBD1 | CASRVRGPYQPQHF | TGTGCCAGCAGAGTAAGGGGGCCTTATCAGCCCCAGCATTTT
NA | 15 | TRBJ2-7 | TRBV19 | TRBD2 | CASRPRGGSSYEQYF | TGTGCCAGTAGGCCGCGGGGAGGGAGCTCCTACGAGCAGTACTTC
many | 15 | TRBJ2-7 | TRBV7-2 | NA | CASSLARGLSYEQYF | TGTGCCAGCAGCTTAGCCCGGGGGCTCTCCTACGAGCAGTACTTC
NA | 14 | TRBJ2-7 | TRBV27 | TRBD1 | CASAAGDRPLEQYF | TGTGCCAGCGCAGCCGGGGACAGGCCCCTCGAGCAGTACTTC
many | 16 | TRBJ1-5 | TRBV7-6 | NA | CASSPQIGHSNQPQHF | TGTGCCAGCAGCCCACAGATCGGCCATAGCAATCAGCCCCAGCATTTT
many | 15 | TRBJ1-5 | TRBV12-3/TRBV12-4 | TRBD1 | CASSSATGAGQPQHF | TGTGCCAGCAGTTCCGCGACAGGGGCCGGTCAGCCCCAGCATTTT
NA | 18 | TRBJ1-2 | TRBV15 | TRBD1 | CATSRGGVLRGTGNGYTF | TGTGCCACCAGCAGAGGGGGGGTACTCCGTGGGACAGGGAATGGCTACACCTTC
many | 12 | TRBJ1-6 | TRBV7-3 | NA | CASSAYNSPLHF | TGTGCCAGCAGCGCCTATAATTCACCCCTCCACTTT
many | 15 | TRBJ2-7 | TRBV7-2 | TRBD2 | CASSSRLAGGYEQYF | TGTGCCAGCAGCAGCAGGCTAGCGGGAGGGTACGAGCAGTACTTC
many | 18 | TRBJ1-1 | TRBV11-1 | TRBD1 | CASSLAFGGGQGLYGAFF | TGTGCCAGCAGCCTGGCCTTTGGGGGGGGACAGGGTCTTTACGGAGCTTTCTTT
many | 13 | TRBJ2-7 | TRBV12-3/TRBV12-4 | TRBD2 | CASSPGTILEQYF | TGTGCCAGCAGTCCCGGGACTATTCTCGAGCAGTACTTC
many | 13 | TRBJ1-1 | TRBV6-1 | NA | CASSETVGTEAFF | TGTGCCAGCAGCGAAACAGTGGGAACTGAAGCTTTCTTT
NA | 13 | TRBJ2-5 | TRBV29-1 | NA | CSVANPGDETQYF | TGCAGCGTTGCAAACCCGGGGGATGAGACCCAGTACTTC
many | 16 | TRBJ1-1 | TRBV12-3/TRBV12-4 | TRBD1 | CASSRGRGRSNTEAFF | TGTGCCAGTTCTAGGGGGAGGGGGCGATCGAACACTGAAGCTTTCTTT
many | 14 | TRBJ2-2 | TRBV4-3 | NA | CASSQAGRTGELFF | TGCGCCAGCAGCCAAGCGGGAAGGACCGGGGAGCTGTTTTTT
many | 12 | TRBJ2-7 | TRBV28 | TRBD1 | CASSEGAGEQYF | TGTGCCAGCAGCGAGGGGGCTGGGGAGCAGTACTTC
many | 12 | TRBJ2-5 | TRBV29-1 | NA | CSVAPPGETQYF | TGCAGCGTCGCTCCCCCCGGTGAGACCCAGTACTTC
many | 14 | TRBJ2-2 | TRBV6-1 | TRBD1 | CATLGTGGRGELFF | TGTGCCACCCTCGGGACAGGGGGTAGGGGGGAGCTGTTTTTT
many | 15 | TRBJ2-7 | TRBV10-3 | NA | CAISEQGLITDEQYF | TGTGCCATCAGTGAACAGGGCCTAATTACGGACGAGCAGTACTTC
many | 14 | TRBJ1-2 | TRBV11-2 | NA | CASSLPTGWAGYTF | TGTGCCAGCAGCTTACCTACAGGGTGGGCTGGCTACACCTTC
NA | 14 | TRBJ1-2 | TRBV24-1 | NA | CATSDFLRGYGYTF | TGTGCCACCAGTGATTTTCTCAGGGGATATGGCTACACCTTC
many | 13 | TRBJ2-7 | TRBV3-1 | NA | CASSFRSDGEQYF | TGTGCCAGCAGCTTCCGTAGTGACGGCGAGCAGTACTTC
NA | 14 | TRBJ1-3 | TRBV6-2/TRBV6-3 | NA | CASSYDISGNTIYF | TGTGCCAGCAGTTACGACATCTCTGGAAACACCATATATTTT
NA | 12 | TRBJ2-7 | TRBV6-2/TRBV6-3 | NA | CATAGPGLEQYF | TGTGCCACAGCTGGACCAGGCCTCGAGCAGTACTTC
NA | 15 | TRBJ1-5 | TRBV12-3/TRBV12-4 | NA | CASSLTGQGDQPQHF | TGTGCCAGCAGTTTAACTGGGCAGGGCGATCAGCCCCAGCATTTT
NA | 12 | TRBJ1-2 | TRBV6-1 | NA | CASREREYGYTF | TGTGCCAGCAGGGAACGGGAGTATGGCTACACCTTC
many | 15 | TRBJ1-6 | TRBV12-3/TRBV12-4 | TRBD1 | CASSGRDRVTSPLHF | TGTGCCAGCAGTGGCCGGGACAGGGTTACTTCACCCCTCCACTTT
NA | 17 | TRBJ2-6 | TRBV6-2/TRBV6-3 | NA | CASSSRQPSSGANVLTF | TGTGCCAGCAGTTCGCGACAGCCCTCCTCTGGGGCCAACGTCCTGACTTTC
many | 14 | TRBJ2-7 | TRBV28 | NA | CASRGGETLYEQYF | TGTGCCAGCAGAGGTGGGGAAACCCTCTACGAGCAGTACTTC
many | 14 | TRBJ2-2 | TRBV19 | NA | CASSIQGVAGELFF | TGTGCCAGTAGTATACAGGGAGTGGCCGGGGAGCTGTTTTTT
many | 13 | TRBJ1-2 | TRBV5-1 | NA | CASSPDTFQGYTF | TGCGCCAGCAGCCCTGACACTTTCCAGGGCTACACCTTC
many | 15 | TRBJ2-7 | TRBV12-3/TRBV12-4 | NA | CASSFGPAGSYEQYF | TGTGCCAGCAGTTTCGGACCAGCCGGCTCCTACGAGCAGTACTTC
many | 14 | TRBJ2-7 | TRBV7-9 | NA | CASSLAGTVYEQYF | TGTGCCAGCAGCTTAGCGGGGACCGTCTACGAGCAGTACTTC
many | 13 | TRBJ2-5 | TRBV6-1 | NA | CASRSLGRETQYF | TGTGCCAGCAGATCGCTGGGGAGAGAGACCCAGTACTTC
many | 14 | TRBJ1-5 | TRBV20-1 | NA | CSASRGVSNQPQHF | TGCAGTGCTAGCAGAGGGGTTAGCAATCAGCCCCAGCATTTT
once | 13 | TRBJ1-2 | TRBV7-9 | NA | CASSFQGTDGYTF | TGTGCCAGCAGCTTCCAGGGGACTGACGGCTACACCTTC
once | 17 | TRBJ2-5 | TRBV2 | NA | CASSEGEGQDLRETQYF | TGTGCCAGCAGTGAAGGAGAGGGGCAGGATCTTAGGGAGACCCAGTACTTC